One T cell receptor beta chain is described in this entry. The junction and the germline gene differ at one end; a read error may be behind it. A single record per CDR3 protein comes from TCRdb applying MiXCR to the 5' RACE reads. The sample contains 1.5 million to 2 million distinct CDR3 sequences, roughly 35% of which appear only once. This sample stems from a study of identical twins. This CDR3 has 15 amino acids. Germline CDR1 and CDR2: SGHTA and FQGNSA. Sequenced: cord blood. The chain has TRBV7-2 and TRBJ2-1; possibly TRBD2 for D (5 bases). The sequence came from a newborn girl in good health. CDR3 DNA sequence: TGTGCCAGGAGCTTGTCGGTCGGGGCCTACAATGAGCAGTTCTTC. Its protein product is CARSLSVGAYNEQFF.